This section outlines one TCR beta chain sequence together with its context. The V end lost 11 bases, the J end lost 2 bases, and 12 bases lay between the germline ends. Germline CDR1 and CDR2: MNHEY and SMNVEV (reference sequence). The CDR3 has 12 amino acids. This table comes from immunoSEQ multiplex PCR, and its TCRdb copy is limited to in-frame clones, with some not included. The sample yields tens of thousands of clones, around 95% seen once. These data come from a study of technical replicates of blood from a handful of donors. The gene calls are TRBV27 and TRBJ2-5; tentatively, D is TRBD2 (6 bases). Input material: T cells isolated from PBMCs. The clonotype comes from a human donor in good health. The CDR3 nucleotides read TGTGCCGGAGGGGATTCGCAAGAGACCCAGTACTTC. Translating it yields CAGGDSQETQYF.